A selection of T cell receptor beta chains follows, all from one sample in a study of CD4 T cells in relation to SARS-CoV-2 and coronaviruses. Method: immunoSEQ multiplex PCR; TCRdb's copy keeps in-frame clones and lacks some. The sample comprises under 25,000 clones, 60% to 80% of which are singletons, and 15% to 19% rests with the top ten. Which antigens these TCRs recognize remains unknown. The sequenced sample was CD4+ T cells from PBMCs, cultured in vitro. Receptor source: a human donor in good health. Both conserved end residues are part of each CDR3. The D gene is left open where the match is weak. Only part of the rows carry a size: once, few, many, or a class if the clone is expanded.

TRBV7-9	TRBJ1-6	.	TRBD1	CASSRDRGRNSPLHF	TGTGCCAGCAGCCGGGACAGGGGGAGAAATTCACCCCTCCACTTT
TRBV30	TRBJ1-1	few	.	CAWELLNTEAFF	TGTGCCTGGGAATTATTGAACACTGAAGCTTTCTTT
TRBV24-1	TRBJ2-1	.	.	CATSDTGEQFF	TGTGCCACCAGTGATACGGGGGAGCAGTTCTTC
TRBV15	TRBJ2-7	.	.	CATSRDGFLETYEQYF	TGTGCCACCAGCAGAGATGGGTTCCTCGAGACCTACGAGCAGTACTTC
TRBV7-9	TRBJ2-3	.	TRBD1	CASSSGQGAGDTQYF	TGTGCCAGCAGCTCCGGACAGGGGGCGGGTGATACGCAGTATTTT
TRBV20-1	TRBJ2-1	.	.	CSASPGVRDNEQFF	TGCAGTGCTAGTCCCGGAGTTCGGGACAATGAGCAGTTCTTC
TRBV7-9	TRBJ2-7	.	.	CASSPRGEGANEQYF	TGTGCCAGCAGCCCCCGGGGGGAGGGGGCCAACGAGCAGTACTTC
TRBV2	TRBJ1-1	.	.	CASRVNRVTEAFF	TGTGCCAGCAGGGTAAACAGGGTTACTGAAGCTTTCTTT
TRBV24-1	TRBJ1-1	.	.	CATSDGNGGRNTEAFF	TGTGCCACCAGTGATGGAAATGGGGGGCGGAACACTGAAGCTTTCTTT
TRBV6-5	TRBJ1-2	.	.	CASKYGGDYGYTF	TGTGCCAGCAAATACGGGGGGGACTATGGCTACACCTTC
TRBV18	TRBJ1-5	.	.	CASSEGGYSNQPQHF	TGTGCCAGCTCCGAGGGGGGGTATAGCAATCAGCCCCAGCATTTT
TRBV30	TRBJ1-5	.	.	CASSWTVTNQPQHF	TGTGCCTCCTCCTGGACAGTCACCAATCAGCCCCAGCATTTT
TRBV3-1/TRBV3-2	TRBJ2-5	large	.	CASSQNERTRETQYF	TGTGCCAGCAGCCAAAATGAGCGGACTCGGGAGACCCAGTACTTC
TRBV11-1	TRBJ2-1	once	.	CASSLDWDNEQFF	TGTGCCAGCAGCTTAGATTGGGACAATGAGCAGTTCTTC
TRBV2	TRBJ2-5	.	.	CASSGQGRRETQYF	TGTGCCAGCAGTGGTCAGGGGCGAAGGGAGACCCAGTACTTC
TRBV25-1	TRBJ2-7	.	.	CASSGGVEQYF	TGTGCCAGCAGTGGGGGGGTCGAGCAGTACTTC
TRBV19	TRBJ1-4	.	.	CASSRRALPNEKLFF	TGTGCCAGTAGTAGACGCGCACTCCCTAATGAAAAACTGTTTTTT
TRBV10-2	TRBJ2-5	.	TRBD2	CASRKTSDQETQYF	TGCGCCAGCAGGAAGACTAGCGACCAAGAGACCCAGTACTTC
TRBV5-1	TRBJ1-6	.	.	CASNPTGSGHYNSPLHF	TGCGCCAGCAACCCAACAGGGTCCGGACACTATAATTCACCCCTCCACTTT
TRBV5-5	TRBJ2-1	.	TRBD2	CASSSKREASNEQFF	TGTGCCAGCAGCTCAAAGCGGGAGGCCTCCAATGAGCAGTTCTTC
TRBV9	TRBJ2-1	.	.	CASGGNNEQFF	TGTGCCAGCGGTGGCAACAATGAGCAGTTCTTC
TRBV7-8	TRBJ2-7	.	.	CASSIGGPYEQYF	TGTGCCAGCAGCATAGGAGGGCCCTACGAGCAGTACTTC
TRBV5-1	TRBJ2-2	few	TRBD2	CAVSGDNTGELFF	TGCGCCGTAAGCGGGGATAACACCGGGGAGCTGTTTTTT
TRBV6-5	TRBJ2-5	.	.	CATLGIGGQTQYF	TGTGCCACCCTGGGTATCGGTGGCCAGACCCAGTACTTC
TRBV2	TRBJ1-1	.	.	CASSVRGVSEAFF	TGTGCCAGCAGTGTCCGCGGGGTCTCTGAAGCTTTCTTT
TRBV6-6	TRBJ2-1	.	.	CASSYSGSGAHSEQFF	TGTGCCAGCAGTTACTCGGGTAGCGGAGCACATAGTGAGCAGTTCTTC
TRBV5-4	TRBJ2-5	.	.	CASSLGLEETQYF	TGTGCCAGCAGCTTGGGACTAGAAGAGACCCAGTACTTC
TRBV13	TRBJ2-7	once	TRBD2	CASSPTATSGNYEQYF	TGTGCCAGCAGCCCGACGGCGACTAGCGGGAACTACGAGCAGTACTTC
TRBV30	TRBJ2-5	.	TRBD1	CAWSADRVRETQYF	TGTGCCTGGAGTGCGGACAGGGTACGAGAGACCCAGTACTTC
TRBV28	TRBJ2-2	once	TRBD2	CASSSGGLAGAGELFF	TGTGCCAGCAGTTCCGGAGGACTAGCGGGAGCCGGGGAGCTGTTTTTT
TRBV6-4	TRBJ2-3	.	.	CASSPSPPGSSTDTQYF	TGTGCCAGCAGTCCTTCCCCCCCTGGGTCTAGCACAGATACGCAGTATTTT
TRBV28	TRBJ2-3	.	TRBD1	CASSRTGERTDTQYF	TGTGCCAGCAGTAGAACAGGGGAGCGAACAGATACGCAGTATTTT
TRBV6-5	TRBJ1-6	.	.	CATSGANYNSPLHF	TGTGCCACCTCAGGGGCTAACTATAATTCACCCCTCCACTTT
TRBV30	TRBJ2-2	few	TRBD1	CAWSDPGQGDTGELFF	TGTGCCTGGAGTGACCCAGGACAGGGTGACACCGGGGAGCTGTTTTTT
TRBV10-1	TRBJ2-7	.	.	CASSDTSYEQYF	TGCGCCAGCAGTGACACCAGCTACGAGCAGTACTTC
TRBV10-3	TRBJ2-1	few	.	CAISGPYNEQFF	TGTGCCATCAGTGGGCCTTACAATGAGCAGTTCTTC
TRBV19	TRBJ1-5	.	.	CASSRPDLGDDQPQHF	TGTGCCAGTAGTAGACCGGACCTGGGGGACGATCAGCCCCAGCATTTT
TRBV7-9	TRBJ2-2	.	.	CASRGAVELFF	TGTGCCAGCAGAGGGGCAGTGGAGCTGTTTTTT
TRBV19	TRBJ2-2	.	.	CASSSGDPGYGGELFF	TGTGCCAGTAGTAGTGGAGACCCCGGATATGGCGGGGAGCTGTTTTTT
TRBV7-9	TRBJ1-2	.	.	CASSPITLGPSGGYTF	TGTGCCAGCAGTCCTATAACTCTAGGGCCTAGCGGTGGCTACACCTTC
TRBV6-6	TRBJ1-4	.	TRBD1	CASSSDRGGDEKLFF	TGTGCCAGCAGTTCTGACAGGGGGGGAGATGAAAAACTGTTTTTT
TRBV4-1	TRBJ2-7	.	TRBD1	CASSRVGQNYEQYF	TGCGCCAGCAGCCGCGTGGGACAGAACTACGAGCAGTACTTC
TRBV7-3	TRBJ2-2	.	.	CASSYRDAGTGELFF	TGTGCCAGCAGCTACCGGGACGCGGGGACCGGGGAGCTGTTTTTT
TRBV5-1	TRBJ2-5	.	TRBD1	CASSLEGTAQETQYF	TGCGCCAGCAGCTTGGAGGGGACAGCTCAAGAGACCCAGTACTTC
TRBV6-6	TRBJ1-4	.	TRBD1	CASSFSDRGEKLFF	TGTGCCAGCAGTTTTTCCGACAGGGGTGAAAAACTGTTTTTT
TRBV10-3	TRBJ2-1	.	.	CAIRAEKDNEQFF	TGTGCCATCAGGGCGGAGAAAGACAATGAGCAGTTCTTC
TRBV5-1	TRBJ1-1	.	.	CASREQGDTEAFF	TGCGCCAGCAGGGAACAGGGAGACACTGAAGCTTTCTTT
TRBV4-1	TRBJ2-3	.	TRBD2	CASSQDTPGGPIDTQYF	TGCGCCAGCAGCCAAGATACCCCGGGAGGGCCGATAGATACGCAGTATTTT
TRBV9	TRBJ1-5	.	.	CASSTGGGGGPQHF	TGTGCCAGCAGCACCGGCGGGGGTGGGGGGCCCCAGCATTTT
TRBV28	TRBJ2-7	.	.	CASSSKTYEQYF	TGTGCCAGCAGTTCCAAGACCTACGAGCAGTACTTC
TRBV19	TRBJ1-1	.	.	CASSILWGYQRNTEAFF	TGTGCCAGTAGTATACTTTGGGGATACCAAAGAAACACTGAAGCTTTCTTT
TRBV30	TRBJ1-6	.	TRBD1	CAWSPRTGQSSYNSPLHF	TGTGCCTGGAGTCCAAGAACGGGACAGAGCTCCTATAATTCACCCCTCCACTTT
TRBV19	TRBJ2-7	.	.	CASSRDSVYEQYF	TGTGCCAGTAGCCGGGATTCAGTCTACGAGCAGTACTTC
TRBV5-4	TRBJ2-7	.	.	CASSLADRWANEQYF	TGTGCCAGCAGCTTGGCCGACAGGTGGGCGAACGAGCAGTACTTC
TRBV5-1	TRBJ2-2	.	TRBD2	CASSLAGGINTGELFF	TGCGCCAGCAGCTTGGCGGGAGGGATCAACACCGGGGAGCTGTTTTTT
TRBV2	TRBJ2-7	few	.	CASISARQVNYEQYF	TGTGCCAGCATCTCGGCCCGACAGGTTAACTACGAGCAGTACTTC
TRBV15	TRBJ2-7	.	TRBD1	CATSQLKTGGEQYF	TGTGCCACCAGCCAACTAAAGACAGGGGGCGAGCAGTACTTC
TRBV11-2	TRBJ2-1	.	.	CASSSKTGTPFYNEQFF	TGTGCCAGCAGCTCCAAGACCGGGACACCTTTCTACAATGAGCAGTTCTTC